This is a list of T cell receptor beta chains from one sample in a study of cytomegalovirus exposure and HLA in healthy donors. TCRdb's table, derived via immunoSEQ multiplex PCR, lists solely in-frame clones and lacks some. Of under 200,000 clones in the sample, roughly four fifths were seen once. Sequenced input: PBMCs. These TCRs come from a woman aged 18-29 years in good health and CMV-seronegative. Each CDR3 is given with its conserved first and last residue. A D gene is named only where the DNA matches it firmly. The size field is filled for only some rows; it gives once, few, many or a size class.

j_call d_call clone_size v_call cdr3_nt cdr3_aa
TRBJ1-1 . . TRBV27 TGTGCCAGCAGTTTATCGCGTCTGAACACTGAAGCTTTCTTT CASSLSRLNTEAFF
TRBJ1-6 TRBD1 . TRBV5-6 TGTGCCAGCAGCTTGGGACAGGGGAATTCACCCCTCCACTTT CASSLGQGNSPLHF
TRBJ2-2 . . TRBV29-1 TGCAGCGTTGACCCGGGGTCCAACACCGGGGAGCTGTTTTTT CSVDPGSNTGELFF
TRBJ2-7 TRBD1 . TRBV18 TGTGCCAGCTCACCAGACGGACAGGGGGCCGAGCAGTACTTC CASSPDGQGAEQYF
TRBJ2-7 TRBD2 . TRBV5-6 TGTGCCAGCAGCTTTTTGCGGGGGGTATACTACGAGCAGTACTTC CASSFLRGVYYEQYF
TRBJ2-7 TRBD2 . TRBV27 TGTGCCAGCAGTTATTCGACTAGCGGGAGGCGTTACGAGCAGTACTTC CASSYSTSGRRYEQYF
TRBJ2-5 TRBD2 . TRBV27 TGTGCCAGCAGTTCCCTCGGGGGGGGAGAGACCCAGTACTTC CASSSLGGGETQYF
TRBJ2-1 TRBD1 . TRBV11-3 TGTGCCAGCAGCCGGGACAGGATCTACAATGAGCAGTTCTTC CASSRDRIYNEQFF
TRBJ1-1 . . TRBV5-8 TGTGCCAGCAGCAATCCGCGCCAAACTGAAGCTTTCTTT CASSNPRQTEAFF
TRBJ2-7 TRBD2 . TRBV11-2 TGTGCCAGCAGCTATAGCGGGACCAACGACGAGCAGTACTTC CASSYSGTNDEQYF
TRBJ1-1 . once TRBV27 TGTGCCAGCAGTTTATTGCGGGATCTGAACACTGAAGCTTTCTTT CASSLLRDLNTEAFF
TRBJ1-5 . . TRBV27 TGTGCCAGCAGTTCCGGAGGCAATCAGCCCCAGCATTTT CASSSGGNQPQHF
TRBJ2-1 . . TRBV30 TGTGCCTGGAGTGTCGGACAGAGCTCCTACAATGAGCAGTTCTTC CAWSVGQSSYNEQFF
TRBJ2-4 TRBD2 . TRBV5-1 TGCGCCAGCAGCTTGGATGGGACTAGTGTAGCCAAAAACATTCAGTACTTC CASSLDGTSVAKNIQYF
TRBJ2-3 TRBD2 . TRBV9 TGTGCCAGCAGCCTCGGACGGGCGGGGGGAGATACGCAGTATTTT CASSLGRAGGDTQYF
TRBJ2-1 TRBD2 . TRBV2 TGTGCCAGCAGCCTAGTAGCGGGGACGGTAGAAGAGCAGTTCTTC CASSLVAGTVEEQFF
TRBJ1-2 TRBD1 few TRBV6-6 TGTGCCAGCAGTTACGACAGGGGCTATGGCTACACCTTC CASSYDRGYGYTF
TRBJ2-6 . . TRBV19 TGTGCCAGTAGTACAGAGGAGGGGATCGCTGGGGCCAACGTCCTGACTTTC CASSTEEGIAGANVLTF
TRBJ1-1 . . TRBV5-6 TGTGCCAGCAGCTTGGACGGGTTCGAGGCTTTCTTT CASSLDGFEAFF
TRBJ2-1 TRBD2 few TRBV5-1 TGCGCCAGCAGCTTGGTCGGGGGGTTGAATGAGCAGTTCTTC CASSLVGGLNEQFF
TRBJ1-1 . . TRBV5-8 TGTGCCAGCAGCGTGGCCAGGAGGAGTAAGGTGAACACTGAAGCTTTCTTT CASSVARRSKVNTEAFF
TRBJ2-7 TRBD2 . TRBV27 TGTGCCAGCAGCTATACCAGGACTAGCGGGGTAGCCGAGCAGTACTTC CASSYTRTSGVAEQYF
TRBJ1-1 . . TRBV28 TGTGCCAGCAGTTTATCCGAGAGGAGCACTGAAGCTTTCTTT CASSLSERSTEAFF
TRBJ2-7 . . TRBV6-6 TGTGCCAGCGGGAGTTACGAGCAGTACTTC CASGSYEQYF
TRBJ1-2 TRBD1 . TRBV27 TGTGCCAGCAGTTTATCGAATCGGCAGGGGGATAACTATGGCTACACCTTC CASSLSNRQGDNYGYTF
TRBJ2-5 TRBD1 . TRBV25-1 TGTGCCAGCAGTGAAGATTTGGGACAGGGGCCCCGTGGGTCGACCCAGTACTTC CASSEDLGQGPRGSTQYF
TRBJ2-1 TRBD2 . TRBV6-4 TGTGCCAGCAGTGAAGGGGCGGGGGCCTACAATGAGCAGTTCTTC CASSEGAGAYNEQFF
TRBJ2-2 TRBD1 few TRBV10-3 TGTGCCATCGGTGCATCAGGGGGACATAGCGGGGAGCTGTTTTTT CAIGASGGHSGELFF
TRBJ1-5 . few TRBV6-1 TGTGCCAGCAGGGAGGAGGCGGACCCCAATCAGCCCCAGCATTTT CASREEADPNQPQHF
TRBJ1-2 . . TRBV18 TGTGCCAGCTCACAAGGGGTTCGGGACTATGGCTACACCTTC CASSQGVRDYGYTF
TRBJ2-2 TRBD1 . TRBV28 TGTGCCAGCAGTTTGGGGACAGGGAACACCGGGGAGCTGTTTTTT CASSLGTGNTGELFF
TRBJ2-1 TRBD2 once TRBV18 TGTGCCAGCTCACCAAAACCGGGAGGGATCTACAATGAGCAGTTCTTC CASSPKPGGIYNEQFF
TRBJ2-1 . . TRBV5-8 TGTGCCAGCAGCTTGGTACAGGGCTTCTCCTACAATGAGCAGTTCTTC CASSLVQGFSYNEQFF
TRBJ2-3 . . TRBV2 TGTGCCAGCAGGACCGACAGGATACCAGATACGCAGTATTTT CASRTDRIPDTQYF
TRBJ1-2 TRBD1 once TRBV18 TGTGCCAGCTCACAATTCCGGGACAGGGCTCCCTATGGCTACACCTTC CASSQFRDRAPYGYTF
TRBJ1-2 . few TRBV5-6 TGTGCCAGCAGCTGGAGGGGCGGTGGCTACACCTTC CASSWRGGGYTF
TRBJ2-7 TRBD1 . TRBV7-8 TGTGCCAGCAGCCCGGGACAGCAACACTCCTACGAGCAGTACTTC CASSPGQQHSYEQYF
TRBJ1-2 TRBD1 once TRBV11-2 TGTGCCAGCAGCTTAGATCCAGGCAGGGGGTATGGCTACACCTTC CASSLDPGRGYGYTF
TRBJ1-2 . . TRBV29-1 TGCAGCGTTGAAGATCAGGGGATCCCCTATGGCTACACCTTC CSVEDQGIPYGYTF
TRBJ1-1 . . TRBV5-1 TGCGCCAGCGGTCAGGGGACGGCCCGGGGCACTGAAGCTTTCTTT CASGQGTARGTEAFF
TRBJ1-1 . . TRBV5-6 TGTGCCAGCAGCTGGGGAGGGAGGAGTAACACTGAAGCTTTCTTT CASSWGGRSNTEAFF